This T cell receptor beta chain was documented in a study of T cells in Graves' hyperthyroidism and ophthalmopathy (dated by TCRdb to between 2018 and 2021). For context, the study as a whole: Peripheral blood was collected at initial diagnosis, before any treatment. A discovery cohort of about 95 patients, 43 with Graves' ophthalmopathy and 57 with stable Graves' hyperthyroidism, was used to find distinguishing TCR V-J signatures. Prospective prediction of ophthalmopathy was tested in an independent validation cohort of 18 to 20 hyperthyroidism patients and roughly 16 patients who later progressed to ophthalmopathy. The 100 discovery patients were randomly divided into training and test sets at a 7:3 ratio. In addition, the study compared T-cell repertoires in thyroid tissue and in blood from roughly 6 Graves' hyperthyroidism patients. After blood sampling, hyperthyroidism patients were treated with methimazole at a starting dose of 30 mg daily, and ophthalmopathy patients were treated with high-dose intravenous methylprednisolone. According to the paper, TCR Vbeta CDR3 sequencing was carried out on 135 peripheral blood samples, which came from around 43 ophthalmopathy, approximately 72 hyperthyroidism and around 17 progressor patients. General findings and caveats noted by the study authors: Most expanded thyroid clonotypes (frequency above 0.001) were also found in blood, which suggests that blood repertoires may mirror thyroid immune responses. A model built on a 13 V-J signature distinguished ophthalmopathy from stable hyperthyroidism, reaching roughly 88% sensitivity and under 84% specificity in cross-validation and 80%/75% in testing. No statistical method was used to set the sample size in advance, and investigators knew the group allocation. In validation, the model predicted progression to ophthalmopathy a median of roughly 6.2 months before onset, with about 71% sensitivity and roughly 73% specificity.

This clonotype was detected ten times or more. The antigen it binds to is not known. Within one base of it there is no much larger clone, and no base qualities were kept. Ophthalmopathy patients had moderately to severely active disease, Clinical Activity Score of at least 3, NOSPECS grade of at least 4, and duration under 3 months. The study excluded patients with uncontrolled infections, other autoimmune diseases, pregnancy or lactation. Diagnoses relied on clinical symptoms, serum thyroxine and TRAb, thyroid ultrasound and orbital computed tomography. Ficoll-Paque density gradient centrifugation was used to isolate PBMCs from approximately 10 ml of fresh peripheral blood. Trizol reagent was used to extract total RNA, and RNA quality was then checked on an Agilent 2100 Bioanalyzer. Trimming removed 5 bases from V and 4 bases from J, leaving 14 bases between the germline ends. Taken from the germline V gene (reference sequence), the CDR1 and CDR2 loops are SGHAT and FQDESV. The CDR3 measures 14 amino acids from cysteine to phenylalanine. CDR3 DNA only is kept here, 42 bases in frame from base 1.

The TCR beta CDR3 regions were amplified from RNA transcripts. The TCR CDR3 was subjected to a first round of RT-PCR using the HTBI primer set and the Qiagen OneStep RT-PCR kit. Libraries were constructed in a second round of multiplex PCR, after which size selection and purification were performed. The libraries were sequenced on an Illumina HiSeq2000 using paired-end 100 bp reads. In the source study's methods: SOAPnuke was used to process the raw data, throwing out any read that contained adapters or uncalled bases, had a mean Phred below 15, or lacked an exact constant-primer or identifier match. High-quality paired reads were merged with COPE v1.2.5, and unique nucleotide sequences were defined as clonotypes. MiTCR v1.1 was used to align clonotypes to the IMGT TRBV, TRBD and TRBJ reference segments. Only V-J combinations with frequency above 0.0001, covering about 99% of repertoires, were analysed. The TCS score was defined as the ratio of F50 (clonal expansion) to E x V (chaos), calculated using BLOSUM62-based TCRdist between CDR3 peptides within each V-J. Welch's t-statistics and random forest reduced 514 V-J features to some 14, which were used in a naive Bayes classifier (R e1071). Using fastp trimming at Q25 and MiXCR clonotype assembly, TCRdb reanalyzed the public sequencing data and kept in-frame beta chains. Records with the same CDR3 protein are collapsed into one entry carrying the most frequent genes and DNA. TCRdb's processing, not the authors' own work, is the source of the V and J calls. Counted in this sample were about 400,000 distinct CDR3 sequences; about 16% of them appeared once. Approximately 20% of the sample rests with the top ten.

Sequenced: blood. The sequence is built from TRBV11-1 and TRBJ1-1, with no confident D gene call. The clonotype originates from a woman in her fifties or sixties with Graves' ophthalmopathy. The DNA sequence is as follows: TGTGCCAGCAGCATCGACTGGGGAGGCACTGAAGCTTTCTTT. Its translation is CASSIDWGGTEAFF. Joined to the reference TRBV11-1 and TRBJ1-1 proteins, this CDR3 gives the full variable domain: EAEVAQSPRYKITEKSQAVAFWCDPISGHATLYWYRQILGQGPELLVQFQDESVVDDSQLPKDRFSAERLKGVDSTLKIQPAELGDSAMYLCASSIDWGGTEAFFGQGTRLTVV.